These T cell receptor beta chains were read from a single sample in a study of blood T cell repertoires in COVID-19. Produced via immunoSEQ multiplex PCR; TCRdb's table is partial and in-frame only. The top ten hold around 16% of the sample, which has about 37,000 clones, about 89% seen once. The specimen sequenced was peripheral blood. All receptors derive from a woman aged 30 to 39 in a cohort sampled during active COVID-19. The CDR3 runs from the conserved cysteine through the conserved F or W. The D gene is left open where the match is weak. A clone size is listed for some rows: how often the clone was seen (once, few, many), or a class if it is expanded.

cdr3_nt: TGCAGCGTTGCCCTAGCGGGGGCCCAGTACTTC
cdr3_aa: CSVALAGAQYF
v_call: TRBV29-1
j_call: TRBJ2-5
clone_size: .
d_call: TRBD2

cdr3_nt: TGTGCCAGCAGCGTAGGGACAGGGGGACTCTACGAGCAGTACTTC
cdr3_aa: CASSVGTGGLYEQYF
v_call: TRBV9
j_call: TRBJ2-7
clone_size: .
d_call: TRBD1

cdr3_nt: TGTGCCAGCAGTTTTACAGTTTCCGAGCAGTACTTC
cdr3_aa: CASSFTVSEQYF
v_call: TRBV6-6
j_call: TRBJ2-7
clone_size: .
d_call: .

cdr3_nt: TGTGCCAGCAGCGTAGTCGGGAGGGCCACACACAATGAGCAGTTCTTC
cdr3_aa: CASSVVGRATHNEQFF
v_call: TRBV9
j_call: TRBJ2-1
clone_size: .
d_call: TRBD2

cdr3_nt: TGTGCCAGCTCACCGGGAAGGGGCGCTTTCTTT
cdr3_aa: CASSPGRGAFF
v_call: TRBV18
j_call: TRBJ1-1
clone_size: .
d_call: .

cdr3_nt: TGTGCCAGCAGCTTGGACAGGGAGGGAGAAAAACTGTTTTTT
cdr3_aa: CASSLDREGEKLFF
v_call: TRBV13
j_call: TRBJ1-4
clone_size: .
d_call: TRBD1

cdr3_nt: TGTGCCAGCAGCTTAGCGTCCTTGGGACAGGGGTACGAGCAGTACTTC
cdr3_aa: CASSLASLGQGYEQYF
v_call: TRBV7-2
j_call: TRBJ2-7
clone_size: .
d_call: TRBD1

cdr3_nt: TGTGCCACCAGTGACGTCGGGACAGGGGGCGAAGAGACCCAGTACTTC
cdr3_aa: CATSDVGTGGEETQYF
v_call: TRBV24-1
j_call: TRBJ2-5
clone_size: once
d_call: TRBD1

cdr3_nt: TGTGCCAGCAGCTTAACTCAGCGGCCCACAGATACGCAGTATTTT
cdr3_aa: CASSLTQRPTDTQYF
v_call: TRBV7-9
j_call: TRBJ2-3
clone_size: .
d_call: .

cdr3_nt: TGTGCCAGCAGATTATCGACAGGGACTGATGGCTACACCTTC
cdr3_aa: CASRLSTGTDGYTF
v_call: TRBV5-4
j_call: TRBJ1-2
clone_size: .
d_call: TRBD1

cdr3_nt: TGTGCCAGCAGCTCCTTTAGCGGGGGCACGGGGGAGACCCAGTACTTC
cdr3_aa: CASSSFSGGTGETQYF
v_call: TRBV11-3
j_call: TRBJ2-5
clone_size: .
d_call: TRBD2

cdr3_nt: TGTGCCAGCAGCTCCCCGGACAGTTATGGCTACACCTTC
cdr3_aa: CASSSPDSYGYTF
v_call: TRBV7-2
j_call: TRBJ1-2
clone_size: .
d_call: .

cdr3_nt: TGTGCCAGCAGCGCCGGGACAGGGGACGAGCAGTTCTTC
cdr3_aa: CASSAGTGDEQFF
v_call: TRBV9
j_call: TRBJ2-1
clone_size: .
d_call: TRBD1

cdr3_nt: TGTGCCAGCAGCTCGCTGACTGCCTACAACACTGAAGCTTTCTTT
cdr3_aa: CASSSLTAYNTEAFF
v_call: TRBV5-5
j_call: TRBJ1-1
clone_size: .
d_call: .

cdr3_nt: TGTGCCTGGAGGCCATGGACAGGCGTCTATGGCTACACCTTC
cdr3_aa: CAWRPWTGVYGYTF
v_call: TRBV30
j_call: TRBJ1-2
clone_size: few
d_call: TRBD1

cdr3_nt: TGTGCCAGCAGCCCACGGACACTTGATCAGCCCCAGCATTTT
cdr3_aa: CASSPRTLDQPQHF
v_call: TRBV3-1/TRBV3-2
j_call: TRBJ1-5
clone_size: .
d_call: .

cdr3_nt: TGTGCCAGTAGTATGGCCCACAGCTCCTACGAGCAGTACTTC
cdr3_aa: CASSMAHSSYEQYF
v_call: TRBV19
j_call: TRBJ2-7
clone_size: .
d_call: .

cdr3_nt: TGTGCCAGCAGCCAAGGGTCAGGTGCTGGGACCCAGTACTTC
cdr3_aa: CASSQGSGAGTQYF
v_call: TRBV14
j_call: TRBJ2-5
clone_size: .
d_call: .

cdr3_nt: TGTGCTACCATAGAGGGGAGGACAGATACGCAGTATTTT
cdr3_aa: CATIEGRTDTQYF
v_call: TRBV12-3/TRBV12-4
j_call: TRBJ2-3
clone_size: .
d_call: .

cdr3_nt: TGTGCCTGGGGGACAGGGGTTCAGCCCCAGCATTTT
cdr3_aa: CAWGTGVQPQHF
v_call: TRBV30
j_call: TRBJ1-5
clone_size: once
d_call: TRBD1

cdr3_nt: TGTGCCAGCAGAGCACGCCCTAGCGGGAGGCCCTACAATGAGCAGTTCTTC
cdr3_aa: CASRARPSGRPYNEQFF
v_call: TRBV25-1
j_call: TRBJ2-1
clone_size: .
d_call: TRBD2

cdr3_nt: TGTGCCAGCAGCTTGGGACTTTACAATGAGCAGTTCTTC
cdr3_aa: CASSLGLYNEQFF
v_call: TRBV5-4
j_call: TRBJ2-1
clone_size: .
d_call: .

cdr3_nt: TGTGCCAGCAGTGAATCTGGTCTCGGCGAGCAGTACTTC
cdr3_aa: CASSESGLGEQYF
v_call: TRBV2
j_call: TRBJ2-7
clone_size: .
d_call: .

cdr3_nt: TGTGCCAGCAGCCAAGGCGGGGGACAGGGTCACTACGAGCAGTACTTC
cdr3_aa: CASSQGGGQGHYEQYF
v_call: TRBV3-1/TRBV3-2
j_call: TRBJ2-7
clone_size: .
d_call: TRBD1

cdr3_nt: TGTGCCAGTAGGGTTGAGGGGGCGAACTATGGCTACACCTTC
cdr3_aa: CASRVEGANYGYTF
v_call: TRBV19
j_call: TRBJ1-2
clone_size: .
d_call: TRBD1

cdr3_nt: TGTGCCAGCAGTGATTCGGGGACAGGGGGAAAGTATGGCTACACCTTC
cdr3_aa: CASSDSGTGGKYGYTF
v_call: TRBV2
j_call: TRBJ1-2
clone_size: once
d_call: TRBD1

cdr3_nt: TGTGCCAGCAGTGAAGGCGGGACAGGGGGTTGGAATGAGCAGTTCTTC
cdr3_aa: CASSEGGTGGWNEQFF
v_call: TRBV2
j_call: TRBJ2-1
clone_size: .
d_call: TRBD1

cdr3_nt: TGTGCCAGCAGTTACCCCCGGGGGGGCCTAAATGAGCAGTTCTTC
cdr3_aa: CASSYPRGGLNEQFF
v_call: TRBV6-6
j_call: TRBJ2-1
clone_size: .
d_call: TRBD2

cdr3_nt: TGTGCCAGCTCACCAAAGGACCCTAGCGGGAGGGCCTACGAGCAGTACTTC
cdr3_aa: CASSPKDPSGRAYEQYF
v_call: TRBV18
j_call: TRBJ2-7
clone_size: .
d_call: TRBD2

cdr3_nt: TGTGCCAGCAGGAAAAGGGGCGAGAAGTTCTACGAGCAGTACTTC
cdr3_aa: CASRKRGEKFYEQYF
v_call: TRBV7-8
j_call: TRBJ2-7
clone_size: once
d_call: .

cdr3_nt: TGCGCCAGCAGCTTGGGCGGGAGCTCCTACGAGCAGTACTTC
cdr3_aa: CASSLGGSSYEQYF
v_call: TRBV5-1
j_call: TRBJ2-7
clone_size: few
d_call: TRBD2

cdr3_nt: TGTGCCAGCAATACCGGGACTAGCGGGAGCGGAAACATTCAGTACTTC
cdr3_aa: CASNTGTSGSGNIQYF
v_call: TRBV28
j_call: TRBJ2-4
clone_size: .
d_call: TRBD2

cdr3_nt: TGTGCCAGCGTTTCCCCTAGCGGGAACACCGGGGAGCTGTTTTTT
cdr3_aa: CASVSPSGNTGELFF
v_call: TRBV28
j_call: TRBJ2-2
clone_size: .
d_call: TRBD2

cdr3_nt: TGTGCCAGCAGCCCAACTTGGACAGCTCAAAGGGCTACCTACGAGCAGTACTTC
cdr3_aa: CASSPTWTAQRATYEQYF
v_call: TRBV5-4
j_call: TRBJ2-7
clone_size: once
d_call: .

cdr3_nt: TGTGCCAGCAGCCTTACCTACAGGGCTACTAACTATGGCTACACCTTC
cdr3_aa: CASSLTYRATNYGYTF
v_call: TRBV5-5
j_call: TRBJ1-2
clone_size: .
d_call: .

cdr3_nt: TGTGCCAGCAGCGTAGCCGGGACAGCCCCTGGAAACACCATATATTTT
cdr3_aa: CASSVAGTAPGNTIYF
v_call: TRBV9
j_call: TRBJ1-3
clone_size: .
d_call: TRBD1

cdr3_nt: TGTGCCAGCAGCCCTGGGACTGAGCACTACGAGCAGTACTTC
cdr3_aa: CASSPGTEHYEQYF
v_call: TRBV7-9
j_call: TRBJ2-7
clone_size: .
d_call: .

cdr3_nt: TGTGCCAGCAGTTACTCAATTGGCGGGACGGTCGGGGAGCTGTTTTTT
cdr3_aa: CASSYSIGGTVGELFF
v_call: TRBV6-6
j_call: TRBJ2-2
clone_size: once
d_call: .

cdr3_nt: TGTGCCAGCAGCCACAGGGAGGAAAAACTGTTTTTT
cdr3_aa: CASSHREEKLFF
v_call: TRBV7-9
j_call: TRBJ1-4
clone_size: .
d_call: .

cdr3_nt: TGTGCCAGCAGCCAAGGCTCGACAGCGAACACTGAAGCTTTCTTT
cdr3_aa: CASSQGSTANTEAFF
v_call: TRBV3-1/TRBV3-2
j_call: TRBJ1-1
clone_size: .
d_call: .

cdr3_nt: TGTGCCAGCAGTTTGGGGGGTTGGACTGAAGCTTTCTTT
cdr3_aa: CASSLGGWTEAFF
v_call: TRBV27
j_call: TRBJ1-1
clone_size: .
d_call: .

cdr3_nt: TGTGCCAGCAGGACTAGCGGGAGCTACACCGGGGAGCTGTTTTTT
cdr3_aa: CASRTSGSYTGELFF
v_call: TRBV2
j_call: TRBJ2-2
clone_size: .
d_call: TRBD2

cdr3_nt: TGTGCCAGCAGGGATGGACTAGTCAATGAGCAGTTCTTC
cdr3_aa: CASRDGLVNEQFF
v_call: TRBV14
j_call: TRBJ2-1
clone_size: .
d_call: TRBD2

cdr3_nt: TGTGCCAGCAGTTACACGGACAGGCAAGAGACCCAGTACTTC
cdr3_aa: CASSYTDRQETQYF
v_call: TRBV6-5
j_call: TRBJ2-5
clone_size: .
d_call: TRBD1

cdr3_nt: TGTGCCAGCAAGGCGGATAAAGGCGGTTGGGATACGCAGTATTTT
cdr3_aa: CASKADKGGWDTQYF
v_call: TRBV6-6
j_call: TRBJ2-3
clone_size: once
d_call: .

cdr3_nt: TGTGCCAGCAGCCTAGGAATGACAGGGAATTGGTATTTT
cdr3_aa: CASSLGMTGNWYF
v_call: TRBV5-6
j_call: TRBJ2-3
clone_size: .
d_call: TRBD1

cdr3_nt: TGTGCCAGCAGTTTCCGGACTAGCGCCAGCACAGATACGCAGTATTTT
cdr3_aa: CASSFRTSASTDTQYF
v_call: TRBV27
j_call: TRBJ2-3
clone_size: .
d_call: TRBD2

cdr3_nt: TGTGCCAGCAGTTTTGAGACTAGCGGGAGCAATGAGCAGTTCTTC
cdr3_aa: CASSFETSGSNEQFF
v_call: TRBV27
j_call: TRBJ2-1
clone_size: .
d_call: TRBD2

cdr3_nt: TGCAGCGTTACCGGACAGGGCCCTCAAGAGACCCAGTACTTC
cdr3_aa: CSVTGQGPQETQYF
v_call: TRBV29-1
j_call: TRBJ2-5
clone_size: once
d_call: TRBD1

cdr3_nt: TGTGCCAGCAGCTTAGTCGGGCAGGGGGACTACGAGCAGTACTTC
cdr3_aa: CASSLVGQGDYEQYF
v_call: TRBV7-9
j_call: TRBJ2-7
clone_size: .
d_call: TRBD1

cdr3_nt: TGTGCCTGGAAGTCAGGGTTTAGAAACACCATATATTTT
cdr3_aa: CAWKSGFRNTIYF
v_call: TRBV30
j_call: TRBJ1-3
clone_size: once
d_call: .

cdr3_nt: TGTGCCAGTAGTATACAGGGAAGCACAGATACGCAGTATTTT
cdr3_aa: CASSIQGSTDTQYF
v_call: TRBV19
j_call: TRBJ2-3
clone_size: .
d_call: .

cdr3_nt: TGTGCCAGCAGTTTAGTGTCAGGGGCAGGCTACGAGCAGTACTTC
cdr3_aa: CASSLVSGAGYEQYF
v_call: TRBV27
j_call: TRBJ2-7
clone_size: few
d_call: .

cdr3_nt: TGTGCCAGCAACCAGCGGTCCTACGAGCAGTACTTC
cdr3_aa: CASNQRSYEQYF
v_call: TRBV2
j_call: TRBJ2-7
clone_size: .
d_call: .

cdr3_nt: TGTGCCAGCAGCTTAGGGACTAGTGGTTCCGGGGAGCTGTTTTTT
cdr3_aa: CASSLGTSGSGELFF
v_call: TRBV5-5
j_call: TRBJ2-2
clone_size: .
d_call: TRBD2

cdr3_nt: TGTGCCAGCAGCACCCAGGGGTTAGCCAAAAACATTCAGTACTTC
cdr3_aa: CASSTQGLAKNIQYF
v_call: TRBV7-2
j_call: TRBJ2-4
clone_size: once
d_call: .

cdr3_nt: TGTGCCAGCAGTTTATCAGGGGTCTATGGCTACACCTTC
cdr3_aa: CASSLSGVYGYTF
v_call: TRBV28
j_call: TRBJ1-2
clone_size: .
d_call: .

cdr3_nt: TGCAGTGCTAGGCTAATGCTGGCTTTCTTT
cdr3_aa: CSARLMLAFF
v_call: TRBV20-1
j_call: TRBJ1-1
clone_size: .
d_call: .

cdr3_nt: TGTGCCAGCAGCCCGTTCGAGCAGTACTTC
cdr3_aa: CASSPFEQYF
v_call: TRBV5-8
j_call: TRBJ2-7
clone_size: .
d_call: .